A single sample is the source of the 26 T cell receptor beta chains below, sequenced in a study of neoadjuvant anti-PD-1 for oral cavity cancer. The assay was immunoSEQ multiplex PCR, and TCRdb's table has in-frame clones only and misses some. The sample yields 11,000 to 15,000 clones, 70% to 75% seen once. Time point of the sample: after neoadjuvant nivolumab, at surgical resection. Sequencing was performed on PBMCs, taken after nivolumab (anti-PD-1) treatment. The receptors shown here come from a person aged 35 to 85 with oral cavity squamous cell carcinoma.

This chain joins TRBV6-5 and TRBJ1-6, with 9 bases identical to TRBD1. Germline CDR1 and CDR2: MNHEY and SVGAGI. The CDR3 sequence is 15 residues long. Trimming removed 0 bases from V and 6 bases from J; junction bases left unmatched: 0. The CDR3 region has the DNA TGTGCCAGCAGTTACTCGGGACAGGGTAATTCACCCCTCCACTTT. As protein: CASSYSGQGNSPLHF.

This clone was detected a few times. The gene calls are TRBV19 and TRBJ1-1; D is perhaps TRBD1 (6 bases). This CDR3 has 15 amino acids. Germline V gene data show CDR1 as LNHDA and CDR2 as SQIVND (reference sequence). V lost 2 bases to trimming and J lost 0 bases, with 10 bases between them. This CDR3 is CASSIRGELNTEAFF. CDR3 sequence (DNA): TGTGCCAGTAGTATAAGGGGGGAGTTGAACACTGAAGCTTTCTTT.

J is TRBJ2-7 and V is TRBV5-1; the D is unclear. V was trimmed by 1 base and J by 3 bases, leaving 11 bases between them. The CDR3 is made up of 14 amino acids. The germline CDR1 and CDR2 sequences are SGHRS and YFSETQ. The CDR3 loop reads CASSLSSANYEQYF. For the CDR3, the DNA is TGCGCCAGCAGCTTGAGCTCCGCCAACTACGAGCAGTACTTC. The full variable domain, its missing parts supplied by reference TRBV5-1 and TRBJ2-7, is KAGVTQTPRYLIKTRGQQVTLSCSPISGHRSVSWYQQTPGQGLQFLFEYFSETQRNKGNFPGRFSGRQFSNSRSEMNVSTLELGDSALYLCASSLSSANYEQYFGPGTRLTVT.

The chain combines TRBV11-2 with TRBJ2-1; weak D call: TRBD2 (6 bases). The ends were cut back, 1 base at V and 0 bases at J, with 13 bases in the middle. This CDR3 comprises 17 residues. Germline values: CDR1 SGHAT, CDR2 FQNNGV. CDR3: CASSLGAGGNSYNEQFF. The CDR3, as DNA: TGTGCCAGCAGCTTAGGCGCGGGCGGGAACTCCTACAATGAGCAGTTCTTC.

This CDR3 is CASSPQGTRNEKLFF. The CDR3 nucleotides read TGTGCCAGCTCACCCCAGGGGACCCGTAATGAAAAACTGTTTTTT. The chain is built from TRBV18 and TRBJ1-4; tentative D call: TRBD1 (6 bases). Germline-derived CDR1 and CDR2 are KGHSH and LQKENI. There are 15 residues in the CDR3. V was shortened by 3 bases and J by 4 bases, with 12 bases between the two germline ends.

This chain joins TRBV5-6 and TRBJ1-4, with a tentative D call TRBD1 (5 bases). This CDR3 has 12 amino acids. Per germline, CDR1 SGHDT and CDR2 YYEEEE. Trimming shortened V by 2 bases and J by 8 bases, and 7 bases separated the two germline ends. CDR3 loop: CASSLQEEKLFF. Here the CDR3 DNA reads TGTGCCAGCAGCTTACAGGAGGAAAAACTGTTTTTT. The full variable domain, rest sourced from reference TRBV5-6 and TRBJ1-4, is DAGVTQSPTHLIKTRGQQVTLRCSPKSGHDTVSWYQQALGQGPQFIFQYYEEEERQRGNFPDRFSGHQFPNYSSELNVNALLLGDSALYLCASSLQEEKLFFGSGTQLSVL.

The rearrangement uses TRBV7-9 and TRBJ2-2, with D perhaps being TRBD1 or TRBD2 (5 bases each). Trimming pared 4 bases from V and 3 bases from J, leaving 15 bases between. This CDR3 is built from 16 residues. The germline V gene has CDR1 SEHNR and CDR2 FQNEAQ (reference sequence). CDR3 region: CASSSGPQRHTGELFF. CDR3 DNA: TGTGCCAGCAGCTCGGGACCCCAGAGGCACACCGGGGAGCTGTTTTTT.

This chain links TRBV30 with TRBJ2-5, with 8 bases matching TRBD1. CDR1 is GTSNPN and CDR2 is SVGIG in the germline V gene (reference sequence). This CDR3 contains 14 residues. The V segment lost 3 bases and the J segment 3 bases; nucleotides outside the gene matches: 6. The CDR3 sequence: CAWRKQGDEETQYF. The CDR3 DNA reads as TGTGCCTGGAGGAAACAGGGGGATGAAGAGACCCAGTACTTC.

The rearrangement joins TRBV5-1 to TRBJ2-7; 7 bases map to TRBD2. This CDR3 spans 13 amino acids. V shed 4 bases, J shed 5 bases, and the junction held 6 bases outside the gene matches. CDR1 SGHRS and CDR2 YFSETQ come from the germline V gene. CDR3 amino acids: CASSASGAHEQYF. The CDR3 DNA is TGCGCCAGCAGCGCTAGCGGAGCCCACGAGCAGTACTTC.

V and J are TRBV9 and TRBJ2-3, with TRBD2 matching over 7 bases. The germline CDR1 and CDR2 sequences are SGDLS and YYNGEE. The trim removed 0 bases at V and 3 bases at J, leaving 4 bases unmatched. The CDR3 totals 15 residues. The CDR3 DNA reads TGTGCCAGCAGCGTAGTGCTCGGGGGGACAGATACGCAGTATTTT. Protein: CASSVVLGGTDTQYF.

The chain couples TRBV7-9 to TRBJ2-1, with 7 bases identical to TRBD1. This CDR3 spans 15 amino acids. V lost 5 bases to trimming and J lost 7 bases; unmatched junction nucleotides: 11. Germline-derived CDR1 and CDR2 are SEHNR and FQNEAQ (reference sequence). Here the CDR3 reads CASSTTGPLSNEQFF. As DNA, the CDR3 is TGTGCCAGCAGCACGACAGGGCCCTTGAGTAATGAGCAGTTCTTC.

The rearrangement uses TRBV2 and TRBJ2-5, with D perhaps TRBD2 (6 bases). CDR3 length: 15 amino acids. V was cut by 1 base and J by 0 bases, with 9 bases left in between. Germline CDR1 is SNHLY and CDR2 is FYNNEI. DNA for the CDR3: TGTGCCAGCAGTGAAGTGGGAGGCTACCAAGAGACCCAGTACTTC. It yields the protein CASSEVGGYQETQYF.

The chain has TRBV29-1 and TRBJ2-5; 8 nucleotides line up with TRBD1. In germline, CDR1 is SQVTM, CDR2 ANQGSEA. The V segment lost 4 bases and the J segment 1 base; nucleotides outside the gene matches: 2. This CDR3 contains 13 residues. This CDR3 reads CSVGGTGQETQYF. Written as DNA, the CDR3 is TGCAGCGTTGGGGGGACAGGCCAAGAGACCCAGTACTTC.

This clone appeared a single time. The chain uses TRBV5-4 and TRBJ1-1; 7 positions match TRBD1. Germline V gene sequence: CDR1 SGHNT, CDR2 YYREEE (reference sequence). The CDR3 sequence is 13 residues long. V dropped 5 bases and J dropped 2; count of bases not matched to a gene: 3. The chain's CDR3 is CASRGTDNTEAFF. The CDR3, as DNA: TGTGCCAGCAGAGGGACAGATAACACTGAAGCTTTCTTT.

The table lists this clone with a few counts. The chain couples TRBV19 to TRBJ2-5; D unclear. Between the trimmed V and J ends, which lost 3 bases and 1 base, there was a span of 6 bases. Germline V gene lookup returns CDR1 LNHDA and CDR2 SQIVND (reference sequence). There are 13 residues in the CDR3. The CDR3 sequence: CASSIRTQETQYF. CDR3 DNA: TGTGCCAGTAGTATTCGGACCCAAGAGACCCAGTACTTC.

This clone was recorded only once. The chain has TRBV6-5 and TRBJ1-1; no definite D call. The CDR3 extends over 14 amino acids. Per germline, CDR1 MNHEY and CDR2 SVGAGI. Trimming removed 7 bases from V and 5 bases from J, with 17 bases in between. The CDR3 here is CASTDGPRVTEAFF. The CDR3 coding sequence is TGTGCCAGCACTGACGGCCCAAGGGTGACTGAAGCTTTCTTT.

The genes are TRBV27 and TRBJ2-2; 10 nucleotides line up with TRBD2. Germline V lookup: CDR1 MNHEY, CDR2 SMNVEV (reference sequence). V lost 2 bases and J lost 2; bases outside the gene matches: 11. The CDR3 has 19 amino acids. The CDR3 nucleotides read TGTGCCAGCAGTTTAAGGCCCCCCGGGACTAGCGTAAACACCGGGGAGCTGTTTTTT. The encoded protein is CASSLRPPGTSVNTGELFF.

The rearrangement uses TRBV2 and TRBJ1-1; a weak D match, TRBD1 (5 bases). Trimming pared 2 bases from V and 5 bases from J, leaving 15 bases between. CDR1 is SNHLY and CDR2 is FYNNEI in the germline V gene. The CDR3 contains 15 residues. The chain's CDR3 is CASSERGRAWTEAFF. The CDR3, as DNA: TGTGCCAGCAGTGAACGAGGCAGGGCGTGGACTGAAGCTTTCTTT.

This chain uses TRBV30 with TRBJ2-5; TRBD1 aligns across 7 bases. The junction had 6 bases not matched to a gene; V was cut back by 5 bases and J by 3 bases. The CDR3 runs 13 residues. Germline CDR1 and CDR2: GTSNPN and SVGIG (reference sequence). The CDR3 nucleotides read TGTGCCTGGTTGGGACAGAGCAAAGAGACCCAGTACTTC. Translated, it gives CAWLGQSKETQYF.

The chain employs TRBV5-1 and TRBJ2-7, with D perhaps TRBD2 (6 bases). Trimming stripped 3 bases from V and 1 base from J, with 11 bases between. Germline-derived CDR1 and CDR2 are SGHRS and YFSETQ. CDR3 size: 14 residues. The CDR3 here is CASSSMTSSYEQYF. In DNA, the CDR3 is TGCGCCAGCAGCTCCATGACTAGTTCCTACGAGCAGTACTTC.

The chain has TRBV5-1 and TRBJ2-2; TRBD2 aligns across 12 bases. Trimming cost V 6 bases and J 6 bases; bases outside gene matches: 6. The CDR3 has 15 residues. CDR1 is SGHRS and CDR2 is YFSETQ in the germline V gene. The CDR3 bases are TGCGCCAGCACCCTAGCGGGAGGGCCCCCCGGGGAGCTGTTTTTT. Translated, it gives CASTLAGGPPGELFF.

This clone occurred a few times. The chain links TRBV5-6 to TRBJ2-1, with unresolved D. The ends were cut back, 4 bases at V and 0 bases at J, with 14 bases in the middle. Germline assignment: CDR1 SGHDT and CDR2 YYEEEE. The CDR3 is 16 residues long. The CDR3 sequence: CASSTNLTHSYNEQFF. DNA of the CDR3: TGTGCCAGCAGCACCAACTTGACACACTCCTACAATGAGCAGTTCTTC. Full variable domain (remainder filled in from reference TRBV5-6 and TRBJ2-1): DAGVTQSPTHLIKTRGQQVTLRCSPKSGHDTVSWYQQALGQGPQFIFQYYEEEERQRGNFPDRFSGHQFPNYSSELNVNALLLGDSALYLCASSTNLTHSYNEQFFGPGTRLTVL.

The rearrangement uses TRBV28 and TRBJ2-5, with a weak D call TRBD2 (6 bases). The V gene lost 4 bases and the J gene lost 6 bases, with 12 bases spanning the gap. CDR3 length: 13 residues. Germline assignment: CDR1 MDHEN and CDR2 SYDVKM. CDR3 bases: TGTGCCAGCAGTTCTGGAGGGGTAAAGACCCAGTACTTC. Its protein is CASSSGGVKTQYF.

The chain joins TRBV2 to TRBJ1-4; a possible D gene is TRBD1 (6 bases). CDR1 SNHLY and CDR2 FYNNEI come from the germline V gene. This CDR3 has 16 residues. Trimming removed 2 bases from V and 8 bases from J, with 18 bases in between. The CDR3 DNA reads as TGTGCCAGCAGTGAACCCACAGGGAGGATTAGCGAAAAACTGTTTTTT. It specifies CASSEPTGRISEKLFF.

In this sample, this clone turned up once. V usage is TRBV6-1 and J usage is TRBJ1-2; no clear D. This CDR3 is built from 11 residues. Germline CDR1 is MNHNS and CDR2 is SASEGT. Trimming cost V 9 bases and J 6 bases, with 11 bases left between them. In DNA, the CDR3 is TGTGCCAGACGCCCGACCGATGGCTACACCTTC. It specifies CARRPTDGYTF.

The chain links TRBV6-6 to TRBJ1-5; TRBD1 is a possible D gene (5 bases). Germline-derived CDR1 and CDR2 are MNHNY and SVGAGI (reference sequence). The CDR3 loop spans 14 amino acids. Trimming removed 0 bases from V and 7 bases from J, with 10 bases in between. The CDR3 DNA sequence: TGTGCCAGCAGTTACTCGGGGCGGGACCAGCCCCAGCATTTT. It specifies CASSYSGRDQPQHF.